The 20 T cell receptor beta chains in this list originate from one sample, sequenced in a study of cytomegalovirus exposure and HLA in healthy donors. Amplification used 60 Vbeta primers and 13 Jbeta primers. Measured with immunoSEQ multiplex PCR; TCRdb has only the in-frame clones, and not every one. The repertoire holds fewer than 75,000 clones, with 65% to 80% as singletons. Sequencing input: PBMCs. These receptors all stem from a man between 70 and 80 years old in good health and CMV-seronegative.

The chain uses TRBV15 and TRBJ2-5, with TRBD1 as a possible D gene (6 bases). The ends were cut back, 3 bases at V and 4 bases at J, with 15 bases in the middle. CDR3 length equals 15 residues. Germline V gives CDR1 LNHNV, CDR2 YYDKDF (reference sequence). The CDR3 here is CATSSLQGRGETQYF. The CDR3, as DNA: TGTGCCACCAGCAGCCTACAGGGAAGAGGAGAGACCCAGTACTTC.

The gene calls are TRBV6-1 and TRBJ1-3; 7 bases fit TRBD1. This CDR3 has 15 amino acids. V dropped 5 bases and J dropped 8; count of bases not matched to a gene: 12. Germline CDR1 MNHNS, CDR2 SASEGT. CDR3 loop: CASSWGQLRGDTIYF. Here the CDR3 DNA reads TGTGCCAGCAGTTGGGGACAGCTAAGGGGAGACACCATATATTTT.

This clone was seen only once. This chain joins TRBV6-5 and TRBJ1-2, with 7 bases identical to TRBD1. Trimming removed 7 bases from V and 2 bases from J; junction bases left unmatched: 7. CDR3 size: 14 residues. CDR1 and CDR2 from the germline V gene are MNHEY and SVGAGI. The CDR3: CASTMRTGNYGYTF. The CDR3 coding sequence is TGTGCCAGCACGATGAGGACAGGAAACTATGGCTACACCTTC.

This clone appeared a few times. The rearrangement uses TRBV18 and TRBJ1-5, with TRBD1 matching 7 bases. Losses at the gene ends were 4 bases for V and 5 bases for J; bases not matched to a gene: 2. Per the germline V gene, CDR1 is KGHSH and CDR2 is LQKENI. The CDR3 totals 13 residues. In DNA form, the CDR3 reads TGTGCCAGCTCACAGCAGGGGGATCAGCCCCAGCATTTT. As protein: CASSQQGDQPQHF.

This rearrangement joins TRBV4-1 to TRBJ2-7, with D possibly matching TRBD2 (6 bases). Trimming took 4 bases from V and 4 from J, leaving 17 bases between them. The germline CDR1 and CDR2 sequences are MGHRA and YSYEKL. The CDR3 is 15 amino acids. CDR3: CASSPNTVGGYEQYF. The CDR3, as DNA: TGCGCCAGCAGCCCTAATACCGTGGGGGGTTACGAGCAGTACTTC.

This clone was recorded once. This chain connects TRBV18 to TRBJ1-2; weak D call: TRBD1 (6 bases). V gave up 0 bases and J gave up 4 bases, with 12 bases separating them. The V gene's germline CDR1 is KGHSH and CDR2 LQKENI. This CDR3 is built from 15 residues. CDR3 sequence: CASSPPFSRGYGYTF. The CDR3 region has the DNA TGTGCCAGCTCACCACCGTTCTCCAGGGGCTATGGCTACACCTTC. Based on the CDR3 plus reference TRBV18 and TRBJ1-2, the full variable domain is NAGVMQNPRHLVRRRGQEARLRCSPMKGHSHVYWYRQLPEEGLKFMVYLQKENIIDESGMPKERFSAEFPKEGPSILRIQQVVRGDSAAYFCASSPPFSRGYGYTFGSGTRLTVV.

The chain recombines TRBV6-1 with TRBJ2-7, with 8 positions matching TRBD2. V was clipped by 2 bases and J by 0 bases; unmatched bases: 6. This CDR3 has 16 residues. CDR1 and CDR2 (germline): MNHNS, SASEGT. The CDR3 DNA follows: TGTGCCAGCAGTGAACTGGCTAGCGGGTTCTCCTACGAGCAGTACTTC. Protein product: CASSELASGFSYEQYF.

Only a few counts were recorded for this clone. CDR3 bases: TGTGCCAGTAGTGAGAGGGACAGGAGCACAGATACGCAGTATTTT. Protein sequence: CASSERDRSTDTQYF. The chain joins TRBV19 to TRBJ2-3; 8 bases agree with TRBD1. This CDR3 region has 15 residues. Germline CDR1 is LNHDA and CDR2 is SQIVND (reference sequence). V shed 5 bases and J 0 bases; nucleotides not matched to a gene: 4.

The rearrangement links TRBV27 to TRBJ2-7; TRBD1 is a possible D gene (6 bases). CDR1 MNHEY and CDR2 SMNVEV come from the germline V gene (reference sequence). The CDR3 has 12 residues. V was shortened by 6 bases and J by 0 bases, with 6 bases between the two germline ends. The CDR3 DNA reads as TGTGCCAGCAGAGGGGGCTCCTACGAGCAGTACTTC. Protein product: CASRGGSYEQYF.

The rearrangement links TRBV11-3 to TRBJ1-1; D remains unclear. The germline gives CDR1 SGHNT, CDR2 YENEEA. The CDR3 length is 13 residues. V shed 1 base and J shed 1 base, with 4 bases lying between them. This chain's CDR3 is CASSLVQNTEAFF. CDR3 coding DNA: TGTGCCAGCAGCTTAGTACAGAACACTGAAGCTTTCTTT. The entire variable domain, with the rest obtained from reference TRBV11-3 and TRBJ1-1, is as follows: EAGVVQSPRYKIIEKKQPVAFWCNPISGHNTLYWYLQNLGQGPELLIRYENEEAVDDSQLPKDRFSAERLKGVDSTLKIQPAELGDSAVYLCASSLVQNTEAFFGQGTRLTVV.

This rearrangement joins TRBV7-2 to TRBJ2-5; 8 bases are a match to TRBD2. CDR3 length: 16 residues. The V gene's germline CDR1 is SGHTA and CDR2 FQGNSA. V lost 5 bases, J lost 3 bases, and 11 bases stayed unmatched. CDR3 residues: CASSVSSGGGKETQYF. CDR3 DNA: TGTGCCAGCAGCGTTTCGAGCGGGGGTGGGAAAGAGACCCAGTACTTC.

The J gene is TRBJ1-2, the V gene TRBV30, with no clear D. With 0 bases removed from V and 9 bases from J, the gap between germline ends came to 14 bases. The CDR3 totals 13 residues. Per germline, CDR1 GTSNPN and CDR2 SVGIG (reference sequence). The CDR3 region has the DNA TGTGCCTGGAGTGTGAGTAAGGCGGATAGCTACACCTTC. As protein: CAWSVSKADSYTF.

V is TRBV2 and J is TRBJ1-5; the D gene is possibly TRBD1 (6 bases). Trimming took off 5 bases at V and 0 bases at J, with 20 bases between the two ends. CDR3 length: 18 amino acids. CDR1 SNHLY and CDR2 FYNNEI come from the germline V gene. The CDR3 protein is CASSTTGTPGISNQPQHF. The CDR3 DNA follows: TGTGCCAGCAGTACGACCGGGACACCCGGGATTAGCAATCAGCCCCAGCATTTT.

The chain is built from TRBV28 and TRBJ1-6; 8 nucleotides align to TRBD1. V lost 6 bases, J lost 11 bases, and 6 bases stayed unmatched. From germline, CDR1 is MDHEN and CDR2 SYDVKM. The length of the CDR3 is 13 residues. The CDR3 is CASRSQGVAPLHF. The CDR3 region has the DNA TGTGCCAGCAGGTCACAGGGGGTGGCACCCCTCCACTTT. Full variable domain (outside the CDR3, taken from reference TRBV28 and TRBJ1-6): DVKVTQSSRYLVKRTGEKVFLECVQDMDHENMFWYRQDPGLGLRLIYFSYDVKMKEKGDIPEGYSVSREKKERFSLILESASTNQTSMYLCASRSQGVAPLHFGNGTRLTVT.

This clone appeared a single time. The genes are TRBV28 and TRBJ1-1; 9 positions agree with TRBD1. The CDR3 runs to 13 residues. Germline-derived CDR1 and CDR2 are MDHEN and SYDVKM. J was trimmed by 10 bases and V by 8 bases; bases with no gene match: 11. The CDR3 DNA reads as TGTGCCAGCCGTGGCCAACCGGGACAGGGAGCTTTCTTT. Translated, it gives CASRGQPGQGAFF. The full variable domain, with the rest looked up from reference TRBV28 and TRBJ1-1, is DVKVTQSSRYLVKRTGEKVFLECVQDMDHENMFWYRQDPGLGLRLIYFSYDVKMKEKGDIPEGYSVSREKKERFSLILESASTNQTSMYLCASRGQPGQGAFFGQGTRLTVV.

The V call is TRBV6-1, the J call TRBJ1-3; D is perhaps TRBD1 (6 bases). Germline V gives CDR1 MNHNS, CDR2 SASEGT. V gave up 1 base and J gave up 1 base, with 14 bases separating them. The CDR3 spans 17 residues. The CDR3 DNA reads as TGTGCCAGCAGTGAAGATTACGGGACATCTTCTGGAAACACCATATATTTT. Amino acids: CASSEDYGTSSGNTIYF.

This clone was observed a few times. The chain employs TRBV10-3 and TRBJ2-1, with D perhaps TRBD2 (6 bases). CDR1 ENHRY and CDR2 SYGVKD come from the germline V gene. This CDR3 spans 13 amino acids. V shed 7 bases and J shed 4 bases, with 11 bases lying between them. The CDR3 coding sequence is TGTGCCATCATGGGCGGGGTGTACAATGAGCAGTTCTTC. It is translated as CAIMGGVYNEQFF.

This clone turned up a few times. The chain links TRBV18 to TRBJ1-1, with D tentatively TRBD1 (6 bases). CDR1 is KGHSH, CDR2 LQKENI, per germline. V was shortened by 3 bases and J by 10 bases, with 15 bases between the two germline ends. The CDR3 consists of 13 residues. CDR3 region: CASSPGHRVGAFF. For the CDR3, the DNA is TGTGCCAGCTCACCGGGCCACAGGGTCGGAGCTTTCTTT.

The CDR3 protein is CASSPEEDWSPLHF. CDR3 in DNA: TGTGCCAGCTCACCAGAAGAGGATTGGTCACCCCTCCACTTT. V usage is TRBV18 and J usage is TRBJ1-6; D call uncertain. V lost 2 bases and J 10 bases, leaving 12 bases between the germline ends. This CDR3 region has 14 residues. Germline assignment: CDR1 KGHSH and CDR2 LQKENI.

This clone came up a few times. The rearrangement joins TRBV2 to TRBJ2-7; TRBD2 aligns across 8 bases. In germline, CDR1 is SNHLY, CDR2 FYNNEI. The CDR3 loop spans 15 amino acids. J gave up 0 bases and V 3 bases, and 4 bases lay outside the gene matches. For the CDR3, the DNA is TGTGCCAGCAGTGAGCGGGGGGAAAGCTCCTACGAGCAGTACTTC. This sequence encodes CASSERGESSYEQYF. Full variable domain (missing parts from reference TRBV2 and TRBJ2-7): EPEVTQTPSHQVTQMGQEVILRCVPISNHLYFYWYRQILGQKVEFLVSFYNNEISEKSEIFDDQFSVERPDGSNFTLKIRSTKLEDSAMYFCASSERGESSYEQYFGPGTRLTVT.